This section outlines one T cell receptor (beta chain) sequence together with its context. V lost 4 bases and J 3 bases, leaving 13 bases between the germline ends. The CDR3 runs to 14 residues. Germline CDR1 is MNHEY and CDR2 is SMNVEV (reference sequence). Isolation of PBMCs gave at least 7 million cells per sample. The record originates from a study of blood T cells in healthy people across ages. Study-level background: In model experiments, template switching was able to capture about one barcoded beta molecule for every two T cells that were present.

The authors ran a second PCR of about 7 to 12 cycles using a sample-barcoded 5' primer and a J-beta primer mix. TCRdb recomputed calls from the 5' RACE reads with MiXCR, one row per CDR3 protein. The sample yields about 800,000 distinct CDR3 sequences, less than 60% seen once. The sample taken for sequencing was blood. This TCR came from an older man in good health. This chain uses TRBV27 with TRBJ2-7; perhaps TRBD1 as D (6 bases). CDR3 amino acids: CASSYRDINYEQYF. For the CDR3, the DNA is TGTGCCAGCAGTTACCGGGACATTAACTACGAGCAGTACTTC.